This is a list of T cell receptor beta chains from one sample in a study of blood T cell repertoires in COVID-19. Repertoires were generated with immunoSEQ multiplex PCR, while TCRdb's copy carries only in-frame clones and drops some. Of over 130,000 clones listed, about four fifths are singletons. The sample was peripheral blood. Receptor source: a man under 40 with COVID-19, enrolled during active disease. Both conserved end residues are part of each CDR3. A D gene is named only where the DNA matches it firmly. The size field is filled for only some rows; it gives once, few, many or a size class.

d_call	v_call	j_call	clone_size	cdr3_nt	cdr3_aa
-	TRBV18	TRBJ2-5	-	TGTGCCAGCTCACCTACTGACGGGGGGCGAGAGACCCAGTACTTC	CASSPTDGGRETQYF
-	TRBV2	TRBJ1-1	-	TGTGCCAGCACGGACGGGATCACTGAAGCTTTCTTT	CASTDGITEAFF
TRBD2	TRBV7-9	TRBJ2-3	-	TGTGCCAGCAGCTCAGCCGGGACTAGCGGGAGGGTTAGCACAGATACGCAGTATTTT	CASSSAGTSGRVSTDTQYF
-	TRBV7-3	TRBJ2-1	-	TGTGCCAGCAGCTCCGGGGACAATGAGCAGTTCTTC	CASSSGDNEQFF
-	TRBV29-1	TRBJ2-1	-	TGCAGCGCCTGGGTCGGCGGGCCGGGAAATGAGCAGTTCTTC	CSAWVGGPGNEQFF
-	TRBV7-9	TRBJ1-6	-	TGTGCCAGCAGCTTAGAACTGCAAGATTCACCCCTCCACTTT	CASSLELQDSPLHF
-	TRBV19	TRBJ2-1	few	TGTGCCAGTACACAAACAGGCGACTCCTACAATGAGCAGTTCTTC	CASTQTGDSYNEQFF
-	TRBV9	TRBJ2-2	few	TGTGCCAGCAGCGTGACGGGGAGTGGGACCGGGGAGCTGTTTTTT	CASSVTGSGTGELFF
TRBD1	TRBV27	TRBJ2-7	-	TGTGCCAGCAGTTTAAAAGGGACAGGGGAATCCTACGAGCAGTACTTC	CASSLKGTGESYEQYF
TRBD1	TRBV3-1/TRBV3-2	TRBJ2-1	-	TGTGCCAGCAGCCCCCGGGACAGGGACTACAATGAGCAGTTCTTC	CASSPRDRDYNEQFF
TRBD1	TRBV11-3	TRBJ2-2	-	TGTGCCAGCAGCCGAACAGGGGCCCCTTCGAACACCGGGGAGCTGTTTTTT	CASSRTGAPSNTGELFF
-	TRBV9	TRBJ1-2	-	TGTGCCAGCAGCGTAGACCGGGGGAGGAGTGGCTACACCTTC	CASSVDRGRSGYTF
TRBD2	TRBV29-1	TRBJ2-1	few	TGCAGCGTTGAAGGGCTAGCGGTAGAGAGTGGTGAGCAGTTCTTC	CSVEGLAVESGEQFF
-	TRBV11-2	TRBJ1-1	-	TGTGCCAGCAGCCTTCAGGGCCCTGGAGCTTTCTTT	CASSLQGPGAFF
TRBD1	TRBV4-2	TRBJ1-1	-	TGTGCCAGCAGCCGGACAGGGAACACTGAAGCTTTCTTT	CASSRTGNTEAFF
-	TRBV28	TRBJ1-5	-	TGTGCCAGCAGTTGGCCCAATCAGCCCCAGCATTTT	CASSWPNQPQHF
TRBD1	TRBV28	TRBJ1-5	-	TGTGCCAGCAGTTTTCGTGACAGGGTGGCTCAGCCCCAGCATTTT	CASSFRDRVAQPQHF
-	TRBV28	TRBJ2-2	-	TGTGCCAGCATCCAGGGCGGCCCGAACACCGGGGAGCTGTTTTTT	CASIQGGPNTGELFF
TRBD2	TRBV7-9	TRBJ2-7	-	TGTGCCAGCAGCTCCATTAGACGGGAGGGACGATACGAGCAGTACTTC	CASSSIRREGRYEQYF
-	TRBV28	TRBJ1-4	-	TGTGCCAGCAGTTTAGGGGGCCTCGCTGAAAAACTGTTTTTT	CASSLGGLAEKLFF
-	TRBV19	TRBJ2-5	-	TGTGCCAGTAGTTCCACGCCTGGCGGGGAGACCCAGTACTTC	CASSSTPGGETQYF
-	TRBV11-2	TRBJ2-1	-	TGTGCCAGCAGCTTTTCCGGTTTAACCTACAATGAGCAGTTCTTC	CASSFSGLTYNEQFF
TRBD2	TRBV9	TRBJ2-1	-	TGTGCCAGCAGCCCAGAAGGGACTAGCCACAATGAGCAGTTCTTC	CASSPEGTSHNEQFF
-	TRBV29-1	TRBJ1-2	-	TGCAGCGTTCGGACTGCGGGTTTCTATGGCTACACCTTC	CSVRTAGFYGYTF
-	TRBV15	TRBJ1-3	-	TGTGCCACCAGTGTAGATTACTCTGGAAACACCATATATTTT	CATSVDYSGNTIYF
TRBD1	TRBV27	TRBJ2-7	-	TGTGCCAGCACCGGACAGGCCAGCTCCTACGAGCAGTACTTC	CASTGQASSYEQYF
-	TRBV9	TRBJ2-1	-	TGTGCCAGCAGCGACGCGGGCGATGAGCAGTTCTTC	CASSDAGDEQFF
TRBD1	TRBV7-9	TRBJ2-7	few	TGTGCCAGCAGGGGGGACAGCTACGAGCAGTACTTC	CASRGDSYEQYF
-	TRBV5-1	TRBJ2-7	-	TGCGCCAGCAGCTCCACAGGAAACTACGAGCAGTACTTC	CASSSTGNYEQYF
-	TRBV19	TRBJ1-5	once	TGTGCCAGTAGTTCAGGGCAGGGGTTCAATCAGCCCCAGCATTTT	CASSSGQGFNQPQHF
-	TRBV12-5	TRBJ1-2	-	TGTGCTAGTGCCTTCGGGCAGGGCTATGGCTACACCTTC	CASAFGQGYGYTF
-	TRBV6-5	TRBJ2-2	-	TGTGCCAGCAGTTACTCGACAGGTACCACCGGGGAGCTGTTTTTT	CASSYSTGTTGELFF
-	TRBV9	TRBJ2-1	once	TGTGCCAGCAGCGTACAAGGGGTTTCCTACAATGAGCAGTTCTTC	CASSVQGVSYNEQFF
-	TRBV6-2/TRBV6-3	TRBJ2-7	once	TGTGCCAGCAGTTACGGACTAACTTACGAGCAGTACTTC	CASSYGLTYEQYF
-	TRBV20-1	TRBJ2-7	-	TGCAGTGTAAACAGCGGTCACGAGCAGTACTTC	CSVNSGHEQYF
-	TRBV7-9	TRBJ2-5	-	TGTGCCACAGGCGGGCAAGAGACCCAGTACTTC	CATGGQETQYF
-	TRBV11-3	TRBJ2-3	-	TGTGCCAGCAGCTTACAGGGTACAAGCACAGATACGCAGTATTTT	CASSLQGTSTDTQYF
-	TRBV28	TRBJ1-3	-	TGTGCCAGCAGTTTATACCCCCCCCCGGCGGGATCGAACACCATATATTTT	CASSLYPPPAGSNTIYF
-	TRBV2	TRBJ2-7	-	TGTGCCAGCAGTGCAGCTACCTACGAGCAGTACTTC	CASSAATYEQYF
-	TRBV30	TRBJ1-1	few	TGTGCCTGGACCAAAGCAGGGAACACTGAAGCTTTCTTT	CAWTKAGNTEAFF
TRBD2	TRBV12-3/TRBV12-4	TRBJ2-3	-	TGTGCCAGCAGTTTTGGGTCGGGGGGTACGCAGTATTTT	CASSFGSGGTQYF